There are many counts of the clone carrying this T cell receptor (beta chain). What it binds is unknown. The entry originates in a study of T cells after yellow fever vaccination. Looked up from germline, CDR1 is SGHAT and CDR2 is FQDESV (reference sequence). The trim removed 6 bases at V and 0 bases at J, leaving 6 bases unmatched. This CDR3 has 18 amino acids. Whole-study results and caveats: A minor fraction of clonotypes spanned both CD4 and CD8 compartments. The secondary T-cell response peaked on day 5, not day 15, but was weaker.

It was through 5'RACE template switching that TCR cDNA was made, with a universal primer site and UMIs added. TCRdb analysed the 5' RACE reads with MiXCR anew, one entry per CDR3 protein. This sample has hundreds of thousands of distinct CDR3 sequences, with about 9.5% found just once. The material was PBMCs, obtained on the day of the first yellow fever vaccination. This clonotype was obtained from a young man who received the YFV17D yellow fever vaccine. The chain is built from TRBV11-1 and TRBJ2-1; 15 bases map to TRBD2. CDR3 DNA: TGTGCCAGCAGATCCGGGACTAGCGGGGGGTCCTCCTACAATGAGCAGTTCTTC. Translation: CASRSGTSGGSSYNEQFF.